This TCR beta chain was documented in a study of CD8+ T cells in alopecia areata. Study as a whole: Treatment of the treated patients consisted of oral tofacitinib, 5 to 10 mg twice daily. General observations from the study: Sharing of TCRs across patients appeared less clear than in mice, possibly for HLA-related reasons.

The sequencing template was cDNA reverse transcribed from extracted RNA. Libraries were prepared by immunoSEQ multiplex PCR; TCRdb keeps only in-frame clonotypes and omits some of them. This table has 190,000 or so clones, roughly 62% appearing once. Treatment: oral pan-JAK inhibitor, 5-10 mg twice daily. The germline V gene has CDR1 SGHVS and CDR2 FQNEAQ. V dropped 5 bases and J dropped 3 bases, with 5 bases sitting between them. The CDR3 spans 11 residues. As for this clone: Its cognate antigen is unknown.

This specimen was CD8+ T cells sorted from blood, taken at week 24, from a patient treated with tofacitinib. The gene calls are TRBV7-8 and TRBJ2-7, with D hard to call. The clonotype comes from a human donor with alopecia areata. The CDR3 DNA reads as TGTGCCAGCAGCGATAACTACGAGCAGTACTTC. Translated, it gives CASSDNYEQYF.